The rows below give T cell receptor beta chains drawn from one sample of a study of blood T cell repertoires in COVID-19. Data came from immunoSEQ multiplex PCR; TCRdb stores just in-frame clones and leaves some out. The data contain under 400,000 clones, roughly 88% of them seen just once; the ten biggest clones take up 1.5% to 2%. The sample taken for sequencing was peripheral blood. These TCRs come from a woman in her twenties or thirties with COVID-19, enrolled during active disease. Both conserved end residues are part of each CDR3. Only some rows state a clone size, as once, few, many or a class for expanded clones.

TRBJ1-1 TRBV6-5 . CASSYWGQRDTEAFF
TRBJ2-1 TRBV28 . CASSPKTGVYYNEQFF
TRBJ2-2 TRBV5-1 . CASSGGTGTGELFF
TRBJ2-2 TRBV11-2 . CASSLLGLAGEGGELFF
TRBJ1-5 TRBV4-3 . CASSQAAQGGQPQHF
TRBJ1-1 TRBV4-1 . CASSQGIGLSHLNTEAFF
TRBJ1-1 TRBV6-4 . CASSDGTGRNTEAFF
TRBJ1-3 TRBV27 . CASSPGVLETSGNTIYF
TRBJ2-5 TRBV7-6 once CASSLVGGTGLQETQYF
TRBJ1-4 TRBV28 . CASREGAGGNEKLFF
TRBJ1-2 TRBV7-8 once CASSEDQGGYTF
TRBJ2-1 TRBV5-1 . CASSELAGVTGEQFF
TRBJ1-1 TRBV6-1 . CASRETGRNTEAFF
TRBJ2-4 TRBV28 . CASSFLTNLAKNIQYF
TRBJ2-7 TRBV3-1/TRBV3-2 . CASSSYAGYEQYF
TRBJ2-1 TRBV5-6 . CASSLYQGAYNEQFF
TRBJ1-6 TRBV15 . CATSRAPTMDSPLHF
TRBJ2-3 TRBV5-1 . CASSLERGTDTQYF
TRBJ2-1 TRBV19 once CATKLAGLSYNEQFF
TRBJ1-1 TRBV27 . CASAPRGMNTEAFF
TRBJ1-4 TRBV25-1 . CASSNRDRGITNEKLFF
TRBJ2-2 TRBV5-5 . CASSPVAGELFF
TRBJ1-1 TRBV3-1/TRBV3-2 few CASSRLEGTEAFF
TRBJ1-6 TRBV28 . CASSPVGTGVSPLHF
TRBJ2-2 TRBV9 . CASSVESGQVITGELFF
TRBJ1-1 TRBV23-1 . CASSQTRQVNTEAFF
TRBJ2-6 TRBV14 . CASSQGHIRSGANVLTF
TRBJ2-5 TRBV9 once CASSVDGGQETQYF
TRBJ1-1 TRBV6-2/TRBV6-3 . CASSHRQRNTEAFF
TRBJ1-1 TRBV28 . CASSLATGVNTEAFF
TRBJ2-7 TRBV6-6 . CASSYSAGDPYEQYF
TRBJ1-5 TRBV19 . CASSLLRTGLQPQHF
TRBJ2-3 TRBV24-1 . CATKGDRGTDTQYF
TRBJ1-2 TRBV27 . CASSPPGQGGLVDGYTF
TRBJ1-2 TRBV18 . CASSPRSLDGYTF
TRBJ1-2 TRBV5-4 . CASSLPLLGADGYTF
TRBJ2-3 TRBV6-1 . CASSELAGAGDTQYF
TRBJ1-1 TRBV5-6 . CASSLVGAVEAFF
TRBJ1-2 TRBV10-3 . CAISATGGYGYTF
TRBJ1-1 TRBV6-5 . CASSYFRNTEAFF
TRBJ2-5 TRBV9 . CASSVERGGLETQYF
TRBJ2-1 TRBV9 . CASSVGLAAYNEQFF
TRBJ1-4 TRBV7-9 once CASSTRDRGATNEKLFF
TRBJ2-1 TRBV7-3 . CASSPEVASGYNEQFF